One TCR beta chain is described in this entry. The antigen is not known. No fewer than 5 micrograms of total RNA were isolated from every sample. Primers used in a second PCR of roughly 6 to 12 cycles were a sample-barcoded 5' primer and a J-beta primer mix. MiXCR was run by TCRdb on the 5' RACE reads, yielding one entry per CDR3 protein. The repertoire consists of about 680,000 distinct CDR3 sequences, with 45% to 50% occurring once and the leading ten covering under 35%. V shed 1 base and J 11 bases; nucleotides not matched to a gene: 12. Per the germline V gene, CDR1 is LGHNT and CDR2 is FRNRAP. The CDR3 is 15 amino acids. This record comes from a study of blood T cells in healthy people across ages. Study observations and caveats: Researchers said unsorted PBMCs prevented a conclusive naive versus antigen-experienced comparison. With naive T cell percentage, TCR beta diversity showed a strong correlation. Per million T cells, the diversity of TCR beta decreased roughly linearly as age advanced.

This clonotype was sampled from a woman in her fifties or sixties in good health. Sequencing used blood. The chain uses TRBV12-5 and TRBJ2-5; 8 bases fit TRBD1. In DNA, the CDR3 is TGTGCTAGTGGTTTGGCAGGGGGCCTTAGCAATGAGCAGTACTTC. It is translated as CASGLAGGLSNEQYF.